These 8 T cell receptor beta chains originate from one sample sequenced in a study of CXCR3-negative and CXCR3-positive naive CD8 T cells. Libraries were UMI-labeled 5' RACE TRB cDNA. Using the 5' RACE reads, TCRdb records one entry per CDR3 protein without DNA. The data show tens of thousands of distinct CDR3 sequences, and the top ten clones hold 20% to 25%. Sequencing input: memory CD8+ T cells from blood. The receptors were gathered from a human donor in good health. Some clones in this sample may be carry-over from other donors' samples.

This sequence joins TRBV6-6 and TRBJ2-1. The CDR3 totals 15 residues. Per the germline V gene, CDR1 is MNHNY and CDR2 is SVGAGI (reference sequence). The CDR3 is CASTLHPHSYNEQFF.

This chain uses TRBV7-9 with TRBJ1-1; checking the TCRdb D call of TRBD1 is not possible without DNA. Germline CDR1 is SEHNR and CDR2 is FQNEAQ (reference sequence). The CDR3 sequence is 18 residues long. The CDR3 region is CASSREGGTEKPNTEAFF.

The V gene is TRBV7-9, the J gene TRBJ1-3; the TCRdb call, TRBD1, lacks DNA for checking. Germline V gene sequence: CDR1 SEHNR, CDR2 FQNEAQ (reference sequence). The CDR3 is 17 residues long. The CDR3 spells CASRGTSGLASGNTIYF.

CDR3 residues: CASTNAGDGYTF. The chain is built from TRBV11-2 and TRBJ1-2; TCRdb calls TRBD1, which cannot be checked without DNA. The germline gives CDR1 SGHAT, CDR2 FQNNGV. CDR3 length equals 12 residues.

The chain is built from TRBV7-3 and TRBJ2-2; TCRdb's D call, TRBD1, is unchecked because there is no DNA. The germline CDR1 and CDR2 sequences are SGHTA and FQGTGA. The CDR3 has 14 residues. This chain's CDR3 is CASSHTGGTGELFF.

The chain employs TRBV5-1 and TRBJ1-1; TCRdb outputs TRBD1, but without DNA this stays unchecked. Per the germline V gene, CDR1 is SGHRS and CDR2 is YFSETQ. CDR3 length equals 15 residues. CDR3 in amino acids: CASSLALPGDTEAFF.

This rearrangement joins TRBV11-1 to TRBJ2-7; the D call of TRBD1 rests on TCRdb alone, since no DNA is present to check it. Germline assignment: CDR1 SGHAT and CDR2 FQDESV (reference sequence). This CDR3 spans 15 amino acids. CDR3 sequence: CASSVSEGADYEQYF.

The gene calls are TRBV19 and TRBJ1-2; TCRdb's D call of TRBD1 is untestable without DNA. This CDR3 region has 14 residues. Germline assignment: CDR1 LNHDA and CDR2 SQIVND (reference sequence). The CDR3: CASKRPGDIYGYTF.